In its sample, the clone carrying this TCR beta chain was seen once. In the authors' methods: By means of reference gene primer amplification, nucleated cell counts were estimated. The method was immunoSEQ multiplex PCR; TCRdb's version includes in-frame clones alone and lacks a portion of them. V, J and clone size reflect that table, while D and trimming were determined from the DNA. This repertoire shows hundreds of thousands of clones, 90% found once; its top ten account for around 0.96%. CDR1 is MNHEY, CDR2 SMNVEV, per germline (reference sequence). This CDR3 has 16 residues. Deletions cut 3 bases from V and 0 bases from J, with 12 bases between. This record belongs to a study of blood T cell repertoires in COVID-19. Background on the study: There were acute and convalescent COVID-19 samples, and they came from the United States, Italy and Spain. T cells, B-cell-depleted T cells, or PBMCs provided the cDNA or gDNA that served as material.

In Seattle, patients joined the study during active infection and were tracked longitudinally. This clonotype was obtained from a woman between 40 and 55 years old with COVID-19, enrolled during active disease. The V call is TRBV27, the J call TRBJ2-1, with D hard to call. The sequenced sample was peripheral blood. The CDR3 sequence: CASSLSFASSYNEQFF. The CDR3 DNA is TGTGCCAGCAGTTTGTCCTTCGCGAGCTCCTACAATGAGCAGTTCTTC.